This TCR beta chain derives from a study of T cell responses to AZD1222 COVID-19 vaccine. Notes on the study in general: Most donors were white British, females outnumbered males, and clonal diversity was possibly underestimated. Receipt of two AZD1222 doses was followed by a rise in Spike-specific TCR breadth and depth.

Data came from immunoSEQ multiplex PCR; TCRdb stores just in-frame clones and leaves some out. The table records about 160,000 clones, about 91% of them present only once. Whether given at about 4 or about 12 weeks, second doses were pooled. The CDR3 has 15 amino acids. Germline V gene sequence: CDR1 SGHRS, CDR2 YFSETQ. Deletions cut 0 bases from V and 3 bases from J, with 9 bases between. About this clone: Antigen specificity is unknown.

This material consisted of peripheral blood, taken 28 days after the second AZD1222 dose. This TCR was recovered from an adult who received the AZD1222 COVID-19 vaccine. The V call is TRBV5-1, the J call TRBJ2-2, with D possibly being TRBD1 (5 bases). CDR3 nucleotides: TGCGCCAGCAGCTTGGCACAGGAGTACACCGGGGAGCTGTTTTTT. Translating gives CASSLAQEYTGELFF.